The 18 T cell receptor beta chains given below trace back to one sample, sequenced in a study of cytomegalovirus exposure and HLA in healthy donors. A multiplex PCR was run with 60 Vbeta primers and 13 Jbeta primers. This table comes from immunoSEQ multiplex PCR, and its TCRdb copy is limited to in-frame clones, with some not included. The sample yields approximately 150,000 clones, 66% seen once. Material for sequencing was PBMCs. The receptors here all came from a woman aged 60 to 75 in good health and CMV-seronegative.

This chain links TRBV9 with TRBJ2-1, with 7 bases aligning to TRBD2. CDR1 is SGDLS and CDR2 is YYNGEE in the germline V gene. V lost 5 bases to trimming and J lost 0 bases; unmatched junction nucleotides: 5. The CDR3 is made up of 15 amino acids. CDR3 loop: CASSVGGTSYNEQFF. CDR3 coding DNA: TGTGCCAGCAGTGTCGGGGGGACCTCCTACAATGAGCAGTTCTTC.

This clone was detected a few times. V gene TRBV5-4 combines with J gene TRBJ1-1; D is ambiguous. V lost 4 bases and J 8 bases, leaving 12 bases between the germline ends. The CDR3 runs 12 residues. Germline assignment: CDR1 SGHNT and CDR2 YYREEE (reference sequence). CDR3 sequence reads: CASSLQFREAFF. The CDR3 coding sequence is TGTGCCAGCAGCCTCCAGTTCAGGGAAGCTTTCTTT.

This clone was seen more than once but under ten times. V and J are TRBV5-6 and TRBJ1-5; D call uncertain. The V gene lost 2 bases and the J gene lost 4 bases, with 4 bases spanning the gap. Germline V gene lookup returns CDR1 SGHDT and CDR2 YYEEEE. The CDR3 runs 12 residues. This CDR3 reads CASSFPNQPQHF. Here the CDR3 DNA reads TGTGCCAGCAGCTTCCCGAATCAGCCCCAGCATTTT.

The rearrangement joins TRBV29-1 to TRBJ2-2; D uncertain. The CDR3 has 13 amino acids. V lost 7 bases and J 1 base, leaving 10 bases between the germline ends. Germline CDR1 SQVTM, CDR2 ANQGSEA. The CDR3 spells CSGFNWNTGELFF. CDR3 nucleotides: TGCAGCGGTTTTAACTGGAACACCGGGGAGCTGTTTTTT.

This clone occurred a few times. The chain couples TRBV4-1 to TRBJ2-3; 10 nucleotides match TRBD2. The germline V gene encodes CDR1 MGHRA and CDR2 YSYEKL. V trimming: 2 bases; J trimming: 9 bases; junction bases outside the gene matches: 2. This CDR3 has 13 amino acids. CDR3 sequence (DNA): TGCGCCAGCAGCCAACGTAGCGGGGGGACGCAGTATTTT. Protein sequence: CASSQRSGGTQYF.

The chain is built from TRBV28 and TRBJ2-3; no clear D gene. Germline CDR1 reads MDHEN; CDR2 reads SYDVKM. This CDR3 spans 11 amino acids. V was trimmed by 5 bases and J by 9 bases, leaving 9 bases between them. The CDR3 loop reads CASSPHTTQYF. In DNA, the CDR3 is TGTGCCAGCAGTCCACACACAACGCAGTATTTT. The full variable domain, its missing parts supplied by reference TRBV28 and TRBJ2-3, is DVKVTQSSRYLVKRTGEKVFLECVQDMDHENMFWYRQDPGLGLRLIYFSYDVKMKEKGDIPEGYSVSREKKERFSLILESASTNQTSMYLCASSPHTTQYFGPGTRLTVL.

In DNA form, the CDR3 reads TGTGCCAGCACCAGCCCCCGATTCGCGGGGGACTACAATGAGCAGTTCTTC. It encodes CASTSPRFAGDYNEQFF. V and J are TRBV28 and TRBJ2-1, with 7 bases that match TRBD2. V lost 7 bases and J lost 3; bases outside the gene matches: 15. Per germline, CDR1 MDHEN and CDR2 SYDVKM. The CDR3 spans 17 residues.

V and J are TRBV5-1 and TRBJ1-4; D gene uncertain. The CDR3 contains 16 residues. V dropped 0 bases and J dropped 6 bases, with 15 bases sitting between them. Germline V gene data show CDR1 as SGHRS and CDR2 as YFSETQ. For the CDR3, the DNA is TGCGCCAGCAGCTTGGAAGGTAGAGGGAACGATGAAAAACTGTTTTTT. It specifies CASSLEGRGNDEKLFF.

The rearrangement joins TRBV5-6 to TRBJ2-3; 11 bases line up with TRBD2. Germline loops: CDR1 SGHDT, CDR2 YYEEEE. This CDR3 is 15 amino acids long. The trim removed 4 bases at V and 6 bases at J, leaving 7 bases unmatched. For the CDR3, the DNA is TGTGCCAGCAGCGCGCTAGCGGGGGGTCGGGATACGCAGTATTTT. Translating it yields CASSALAGGRDTQYF.

The sample holds a few counts of this clone. V and J are TRBV19 and TRBJ1-3, with 7 positions matching TRBD1. The germline V gene encodes CDR1 LNHDA and CDR2 SQIVND (reference sequence). Trimming at V came to 3 bases and at J to 2 bases, leaving 4 bases not matched to a gene. There are 15 residues in the CDR3. CDR3 bases: TGTGCCAGTAGTATTTCCGACAGGGCTGGAAACACCATATATTTT. Amino acid sequence: CASSISDRAGNTIYF.

The rearrangement links TRBV7-2 to TRBJ2-5; 10 positions agree with TRBD1. The CDR3 length is 15 residues. The J segment lost 2 bases and the V segment lost 5 bases, leaving 5 bases of the junction unmatched. The germline gives CDR1 SGHTA, CDR2 FQGNSA. The CDR3 coding sequence is TGTGCCAGCAGCCCTGACAGGGGGCGTCAAGAGACCCAGTACTTC. Translated, it gives CASSPDRGRQETQYF. Together with reference TRBV7-2 and TRBJ2-5, the CDR3 gives the full variable domain: GAGVSQSPSNKVTEKGKDVELRCDPISGHTALYWYRQSLGQGLEFLIYFQGNSAPDKSGLPSDRFSAERTGGSVSTLTIQRTQQEDSAVYLCASSPDRGRQETQYFGPGTRLLVL.

This clone was counted only a few times. The V call is TRBV19, the J call TRBJ2-5, with D perhaps matching TRBD1 (6 bases). CDR1 is LNHDA and CDR2 is SQIVND in the germline V gene (reference sequence). This CDR3 spans 13 amino acids. V was cut by 2 bases and J by 5 bases, with 9 bases left in between. CDR3 protein: CASSIWGHETQYF. CDR3 DNA sequence: TGTGCCAGTAGTATATGGGGGCACGAGACCCAGTACTTC.

This clone was recorded a few times. The chain combines TRBV28 with TRBJ2-4, with TRBD1 matching over 9 bases. V trimming: 4 bases; J trimming: 9 bases; junction bases outside the gene matches: 10. Germline V gene lookup returns CDR1 MDHEN and CDR2 SYDVKM. The length of the CDR3 is 15 residues. The CDR3 protein is CASSSAQGAKGIQYF. In DNA, the CDR3 is TGTGCCAGCAGTTCCGCACAGGGGGCAAAGGGCATTCAGTACTTC.

The chain uses TRBV19 and TRBJ1-1; D is ambiguous. V lost 11 bases and J 0 bases, leaving 13 bases between the germline ends. The CDR3 contains 13 residues. In germline, CDR1 is LNHDA, CDR2 SQIVND (reference sequence). The CDR3 sequence: CAARGGMNTEAFF. The CDR3 bases are TGTGCCGCCAGAGGAGGCATGAACACTGAAGCTTTCTTT. The full variable domain, its missing parts supplied by reference TRBV19 and TRBJ1-1, is DGGITQSPKYLFRKEGQNVTLSCEQNLNHDAMYWYRQDPGQGLRLIYYSQIVNDFQKGDIAEGYSVSREKKESFPLTVTSAQKNPTAFYLCAARGGMNTEAFFGQGTRLTVV.

This clone was picked up one time. The chain combines TRBV7-8 with TRBJ2-5; either TRBD1 or TRBD2 may fit D (5 bases each). The J call is uncertain, as TRBJ2-7 better fits the DNA end. Germline CDR1 and CDR2: SGHVS and FQNEAQ. This CDR3 comprises 15 residues. The CDR3 DNA follows: TGTGCCAGCAGCCCTCCGTTAGTGGGGGACTACGAGCAGTACTTC. This codes for CASSPPLVGDYEQYF.

This chain links TRBV5-1 with TRBJ1-1; the D gene is possibly TRBD1 (6 bases). This CDR3 is 14 amino acids long. Trimming left V 0 bases short and J 3 bases short, with 9 bases between. In germline, CDR1 is SGHRS, CDR2 YFSETQ. The CDR3 protein is CASSLAGADTEAFF. The CDR3 DNA reads as TGCGCCAGCAGCTTGGCAGGGGCAGACACTGAAGCTTTCTTT.

This chain joins TRBV19 and TRBJ2-3; 7 bases agree with TRBD2. From germline, CDR1 is LNHDA and CDR2 SQIVND (reference sequence). V shed 7 bases and J 10 bases; nucleotides not matched to a gene: 11. CDR3 length: 13 residues. CDR3 nucleotide sequence: TGTGCCAGTACAACGAGTGGGACTACACCGCAGTATTTT. Encoded protein: CASTTSGTTPQYF.

This chain connects TRBV29-1 to TRBJ1-1; tentative D call: TRBD1 (5 bases). There are 12 residues in the CDR3. In germline, CDR1 is SQVTM, CDR2 ANQGSEA. Trimming left V 5 bases short and J 1 base short, with 8 bases between. This chain's CDR3 is CSVSQGNTEAFF. The CDR3 DNA follows: TGCAGCGTTTCTCAGGGGAACACTGAAGCTTTCTTT.